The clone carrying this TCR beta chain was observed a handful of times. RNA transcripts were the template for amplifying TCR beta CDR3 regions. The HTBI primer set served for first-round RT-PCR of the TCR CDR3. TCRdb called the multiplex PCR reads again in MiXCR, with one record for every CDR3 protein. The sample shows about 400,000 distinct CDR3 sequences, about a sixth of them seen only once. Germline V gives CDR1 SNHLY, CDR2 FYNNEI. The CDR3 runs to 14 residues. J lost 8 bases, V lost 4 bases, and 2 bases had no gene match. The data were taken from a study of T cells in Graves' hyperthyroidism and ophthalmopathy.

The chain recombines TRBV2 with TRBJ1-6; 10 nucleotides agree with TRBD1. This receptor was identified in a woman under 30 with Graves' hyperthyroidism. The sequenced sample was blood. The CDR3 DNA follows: TGTGCCAGCAGTGGGGGACAGGGGTATTCACCCCTCCACTTT. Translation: CASSGGQGYSPLHF. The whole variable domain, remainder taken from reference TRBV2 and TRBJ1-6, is EPEVTQTPSHQVTQMGQEVILRCVPISNHLYFYWYRQILGQKVEFLVSFYNNEISEKSEIFDDQFSVERPDGSNFTLKIRSTKLEDSAMYFCASSGGQGYSPLHFGNGTRLTVT.